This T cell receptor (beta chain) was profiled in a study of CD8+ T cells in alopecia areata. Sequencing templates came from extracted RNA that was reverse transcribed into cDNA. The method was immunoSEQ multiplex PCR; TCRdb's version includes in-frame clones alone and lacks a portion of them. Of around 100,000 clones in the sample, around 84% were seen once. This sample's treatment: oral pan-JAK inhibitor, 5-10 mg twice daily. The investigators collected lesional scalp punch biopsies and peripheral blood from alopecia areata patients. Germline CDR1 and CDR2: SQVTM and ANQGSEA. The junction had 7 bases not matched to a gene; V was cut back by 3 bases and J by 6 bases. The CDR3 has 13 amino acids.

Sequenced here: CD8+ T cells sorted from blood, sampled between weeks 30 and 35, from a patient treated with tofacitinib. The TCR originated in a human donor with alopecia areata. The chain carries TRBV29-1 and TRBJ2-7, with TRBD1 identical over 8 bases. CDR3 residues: CSVDPQGAGEQYF. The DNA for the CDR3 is TGCAGCGTTGATCCCCAGGGGGCTGGCGAGCAGTACTTC.